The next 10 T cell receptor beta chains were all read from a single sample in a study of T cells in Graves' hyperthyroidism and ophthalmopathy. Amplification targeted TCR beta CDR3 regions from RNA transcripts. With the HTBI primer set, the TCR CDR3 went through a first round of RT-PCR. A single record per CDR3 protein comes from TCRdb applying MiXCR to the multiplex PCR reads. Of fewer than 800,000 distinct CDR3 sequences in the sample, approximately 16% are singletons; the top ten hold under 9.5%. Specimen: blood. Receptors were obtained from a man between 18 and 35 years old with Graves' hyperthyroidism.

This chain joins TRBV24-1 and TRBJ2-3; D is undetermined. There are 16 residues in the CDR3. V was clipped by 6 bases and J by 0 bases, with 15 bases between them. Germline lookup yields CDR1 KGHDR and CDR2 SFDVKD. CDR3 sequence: CATSLHGGSSTDTQYF. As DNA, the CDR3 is TGTGCCACCAGTCTCCACGGTGGGTCTAGCACAGATACGCAGTATTTT.

The CDR3 loop reads CASSQEAPGTVGPRSYEQYF. The CDR3 DNA is TGCGCCAGCAGCCAAGAAGCACCCGGGACAGTGGGCCCAAGATCCTACGAGCAGTACTTC. The chain employs TRBV4-1 and TRBJ2-7, with 7 nucleotides matching TRBD1. The J segment lost 1 base and the V segment lost 0 bases, leaving 18 bases of the junction unmatched. The CDR3 extends over 20 amino acids. Germline-derived CDR1 and CDR2 are MGHRA and YSYEKL.

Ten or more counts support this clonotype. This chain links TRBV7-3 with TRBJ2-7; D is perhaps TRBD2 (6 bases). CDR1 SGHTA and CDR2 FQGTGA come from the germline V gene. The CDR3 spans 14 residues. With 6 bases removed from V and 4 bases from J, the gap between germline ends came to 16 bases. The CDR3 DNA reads TGTGCCAGCAGTCTGGGGGGTAAAGGGTACGAGCAGTACTTC. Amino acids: CASSLGGKGYEQYF.

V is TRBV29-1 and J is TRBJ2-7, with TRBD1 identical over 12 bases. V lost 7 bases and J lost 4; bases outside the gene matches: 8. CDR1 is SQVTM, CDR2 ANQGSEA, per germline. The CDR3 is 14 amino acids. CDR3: CSAGGQGAGYEQYF. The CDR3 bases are TGCAGCGCCGGGGGACAGGGGGCTGGGTACGAGCAGTACTTC.

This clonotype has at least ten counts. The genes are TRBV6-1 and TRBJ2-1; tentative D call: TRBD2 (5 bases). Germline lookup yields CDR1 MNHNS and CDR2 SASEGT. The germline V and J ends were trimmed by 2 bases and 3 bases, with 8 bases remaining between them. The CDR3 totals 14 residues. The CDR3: CASSEREIYNEQFF. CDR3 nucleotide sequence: TGTGCCAGCAGTGAACGGGAAATCTACAATGAGCAGTTCTTC.

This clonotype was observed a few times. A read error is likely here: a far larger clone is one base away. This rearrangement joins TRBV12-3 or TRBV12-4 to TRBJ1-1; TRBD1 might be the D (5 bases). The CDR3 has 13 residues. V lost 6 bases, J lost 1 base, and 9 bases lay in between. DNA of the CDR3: TGTGCCAGCAGGTCGGGACGGAACACTGAAGCTTTCTTT. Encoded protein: CASRSGRNTEAFF.

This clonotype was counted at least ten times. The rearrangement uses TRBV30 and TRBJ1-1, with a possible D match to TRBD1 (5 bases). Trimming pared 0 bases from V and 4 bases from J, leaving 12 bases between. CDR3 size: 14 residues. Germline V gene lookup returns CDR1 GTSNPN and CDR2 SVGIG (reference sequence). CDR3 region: CAWSVYGAGTEAFF. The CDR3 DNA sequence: TGTGCCTGGAGTGTATATGGGGCCGGCACTGAAGCTTTCTTT.

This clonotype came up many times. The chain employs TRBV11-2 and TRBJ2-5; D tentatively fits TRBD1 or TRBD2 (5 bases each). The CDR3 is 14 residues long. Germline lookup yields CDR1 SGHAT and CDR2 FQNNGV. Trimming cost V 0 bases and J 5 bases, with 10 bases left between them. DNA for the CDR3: TGTGCCAGCAGCTTAGATCCCGGGACCGAGACCCAGTACTTC. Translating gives CASSLDPGTETQYF.

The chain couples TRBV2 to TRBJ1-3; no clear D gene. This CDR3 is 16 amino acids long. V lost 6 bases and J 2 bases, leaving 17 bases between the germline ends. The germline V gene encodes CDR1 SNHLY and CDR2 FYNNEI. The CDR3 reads CASRSLGVSTGNTIYF. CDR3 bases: TGTGCCAGCAGATCTCTCGGGGTATCCACTGGAAACACCATATATTTT.

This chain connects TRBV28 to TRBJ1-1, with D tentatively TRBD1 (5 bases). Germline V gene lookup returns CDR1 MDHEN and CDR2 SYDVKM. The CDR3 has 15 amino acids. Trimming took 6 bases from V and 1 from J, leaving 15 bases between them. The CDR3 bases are TGTGCCAGCAGGCTTCACACCGGGGCGAACACTGAAGCTTTCTTT. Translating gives CASRLHTGANTEAFF.